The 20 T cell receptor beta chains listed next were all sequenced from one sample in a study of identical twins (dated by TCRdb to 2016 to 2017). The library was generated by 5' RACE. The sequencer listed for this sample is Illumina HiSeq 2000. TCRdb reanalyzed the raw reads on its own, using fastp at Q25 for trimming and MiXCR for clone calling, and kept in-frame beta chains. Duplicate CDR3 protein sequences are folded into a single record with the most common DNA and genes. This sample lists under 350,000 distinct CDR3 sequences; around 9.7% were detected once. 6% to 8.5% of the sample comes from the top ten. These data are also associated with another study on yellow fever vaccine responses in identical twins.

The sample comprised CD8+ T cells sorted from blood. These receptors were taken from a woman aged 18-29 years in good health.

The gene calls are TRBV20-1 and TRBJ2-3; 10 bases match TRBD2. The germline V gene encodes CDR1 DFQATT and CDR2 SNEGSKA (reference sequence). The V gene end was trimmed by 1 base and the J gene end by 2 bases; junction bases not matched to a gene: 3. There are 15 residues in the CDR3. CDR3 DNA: TGCAGTGCTAGAGTCCTAGCGGGGGACACAGATACGCAGTATTTT. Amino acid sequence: CSARVLAGDTDTQYF.

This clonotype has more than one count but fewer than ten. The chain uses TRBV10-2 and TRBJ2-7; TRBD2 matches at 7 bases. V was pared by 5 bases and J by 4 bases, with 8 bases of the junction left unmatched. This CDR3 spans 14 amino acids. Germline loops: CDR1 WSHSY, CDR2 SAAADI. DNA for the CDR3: TGCGCCAGCAGTCACCGGGACTATGGTTACGAGCAGTACTTC. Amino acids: CASSHRDYGYEQYF.

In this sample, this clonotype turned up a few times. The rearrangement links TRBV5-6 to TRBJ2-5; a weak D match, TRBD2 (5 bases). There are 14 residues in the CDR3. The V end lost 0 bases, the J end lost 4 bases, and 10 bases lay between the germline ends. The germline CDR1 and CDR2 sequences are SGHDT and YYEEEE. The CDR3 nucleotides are TGTGCCAGCAGCTTGGCGGTCCGGGGAGAGACCCAGTACTTC. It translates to CASSLAVRGETQYF.

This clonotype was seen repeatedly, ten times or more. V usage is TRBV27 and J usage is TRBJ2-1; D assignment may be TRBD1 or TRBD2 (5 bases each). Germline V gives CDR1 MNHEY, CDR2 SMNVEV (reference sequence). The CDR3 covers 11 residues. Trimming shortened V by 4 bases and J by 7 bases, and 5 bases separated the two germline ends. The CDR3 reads CASSWGNEQFF. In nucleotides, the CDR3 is TGTGCCAGCAGTTGGGGGAATGAGCAGTTCTTC.

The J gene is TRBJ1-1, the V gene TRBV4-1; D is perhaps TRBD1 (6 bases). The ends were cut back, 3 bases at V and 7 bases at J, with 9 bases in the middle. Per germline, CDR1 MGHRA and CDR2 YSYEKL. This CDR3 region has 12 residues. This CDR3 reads CASSQTGFEAFF. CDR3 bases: TGCGCCAGCAGCCAGACAGGTTTTGAAGCTTTCTTT.

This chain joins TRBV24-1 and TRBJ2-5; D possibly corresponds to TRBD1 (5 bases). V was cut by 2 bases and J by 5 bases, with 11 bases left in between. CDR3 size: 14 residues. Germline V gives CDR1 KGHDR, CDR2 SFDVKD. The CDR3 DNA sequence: TGTGCCACCAGTGATTATGGGGCCCCCGAGACCCAGTACTTC. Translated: CATSDYGAPETQYF.

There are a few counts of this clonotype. The CDR3 bases are TGTGCCAGTAGTATGCAGGGAACCGGGGAGCTGTTTTTT. This sequence encodes CASSMQGTGELFF. V gene TRBV19 combines with J gene TRBJ2-2, with D possibly being TRBD1 (5 bases). The CDR3 has 13 amino acids. Deletions cut 3 bases from V and 5 bases from J, with 7 bases between. In germline, CDR1 is LNHDA, CDR2 SQIVND (reference sequence). The whole variable domain, remainder taken from reference TRBV19 and TRBJ2-2, is DGGITQSPKYLFRKEGQNVTLSCEQNLNHDAMYWYRQDPGQGLRLIYYSQIVNDFQKGDIAEGYSVSREKKESFPLTVTSAQKNPTAFYLCASSMQGTGELFFGEGSRLTVL.

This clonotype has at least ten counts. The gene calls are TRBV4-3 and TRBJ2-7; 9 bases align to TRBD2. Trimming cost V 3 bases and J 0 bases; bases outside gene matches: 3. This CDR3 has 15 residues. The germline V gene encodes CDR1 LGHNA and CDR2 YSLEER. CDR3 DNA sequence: TGCGCCAGCAGCCAGTTTAGCGGGAGCTCCTACGAGCAGTACTTC. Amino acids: CASSQFSGSSYEQYF.

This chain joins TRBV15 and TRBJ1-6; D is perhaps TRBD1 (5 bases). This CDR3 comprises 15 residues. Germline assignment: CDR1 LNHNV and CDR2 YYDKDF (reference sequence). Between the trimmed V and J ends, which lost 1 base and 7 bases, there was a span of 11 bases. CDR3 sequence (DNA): TGTGCCACCAGCAGAGTGCAGGGAGACAATTCACCCCTCCACTTT. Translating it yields CATSRVQGDNSPLHF.

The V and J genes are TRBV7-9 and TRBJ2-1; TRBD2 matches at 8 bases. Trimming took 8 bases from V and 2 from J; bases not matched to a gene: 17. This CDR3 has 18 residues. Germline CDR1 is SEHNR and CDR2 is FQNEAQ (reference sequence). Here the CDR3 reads CASGSTGGATAPYNEQFF. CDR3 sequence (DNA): TGTGCCAGCGGCTCCACGGGAGGGGCCACAGCACCCTACAATGAGCAGTTCTTC.

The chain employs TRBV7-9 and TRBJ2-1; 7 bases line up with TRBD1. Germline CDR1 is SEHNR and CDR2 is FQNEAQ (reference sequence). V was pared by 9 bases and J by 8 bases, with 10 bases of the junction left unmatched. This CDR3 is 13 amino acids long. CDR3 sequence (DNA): TGTGCCAGTGAGGGGAGAGGGGGCTATGAGCAGTTCTTC. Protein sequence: CASEGRGGYEQFF.

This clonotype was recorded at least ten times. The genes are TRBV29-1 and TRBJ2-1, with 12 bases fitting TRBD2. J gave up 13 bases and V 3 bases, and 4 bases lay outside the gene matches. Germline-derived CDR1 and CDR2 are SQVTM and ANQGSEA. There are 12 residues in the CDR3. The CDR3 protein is CSVDTSGRNQFF. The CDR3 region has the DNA TGCAGCGTTGATACTAGCGGGAGGAACCAGTTCTTC.

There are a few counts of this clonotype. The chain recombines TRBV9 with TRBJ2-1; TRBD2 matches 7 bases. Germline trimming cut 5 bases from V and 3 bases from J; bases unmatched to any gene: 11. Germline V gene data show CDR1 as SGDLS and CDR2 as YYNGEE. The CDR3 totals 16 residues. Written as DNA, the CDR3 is TGTGCCAGCAGATCCTCTAGCGGCAAAAGCTACAATGAGCAGTTCTTC. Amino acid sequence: CASRSSSGKSYNEQFF.

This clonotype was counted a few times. Here the CDR3 reads CAIRPGLEYEQYF. CDR3 DNA sequence: TGTGCCATCAGGCCGGGCCTCGAATACGAGCAGTACTTC. J is TRBJ2-7 and V is TRBV10-3; D uncertain. This CDR3 has 13 amino acids. Germline V lookup: CDR1 ENHRY, CDR2 SYGVKD. With 6 bases removed from V and 4 bases from J, the gap between germline ends came to 13 bases.

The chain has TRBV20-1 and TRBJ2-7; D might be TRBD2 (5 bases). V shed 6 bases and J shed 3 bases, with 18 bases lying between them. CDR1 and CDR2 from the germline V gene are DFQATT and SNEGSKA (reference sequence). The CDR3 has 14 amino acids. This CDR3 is CSAERLTLLYEQYF. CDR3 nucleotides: TGCAGTGCCGAACGACTAACCCTCCTCTACGAGCAGTACTTC.

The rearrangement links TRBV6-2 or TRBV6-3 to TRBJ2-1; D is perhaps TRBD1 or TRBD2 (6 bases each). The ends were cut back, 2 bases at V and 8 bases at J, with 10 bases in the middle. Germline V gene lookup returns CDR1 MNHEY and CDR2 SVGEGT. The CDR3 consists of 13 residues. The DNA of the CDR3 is TGTGCCAGCAGTTACGGGGGGCGGGATGAGCAGTTCTTC. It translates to CASSYGGRDEQFF.

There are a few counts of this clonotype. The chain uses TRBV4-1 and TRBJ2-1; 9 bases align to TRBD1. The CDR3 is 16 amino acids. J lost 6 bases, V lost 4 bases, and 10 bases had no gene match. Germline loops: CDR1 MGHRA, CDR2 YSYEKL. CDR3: CASSLVGDRVANEQFF. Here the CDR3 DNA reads TGCGCCAGCAGCCTGGTTGGGGACAGGGTCGCCAATGAGCAGTTCTTC.

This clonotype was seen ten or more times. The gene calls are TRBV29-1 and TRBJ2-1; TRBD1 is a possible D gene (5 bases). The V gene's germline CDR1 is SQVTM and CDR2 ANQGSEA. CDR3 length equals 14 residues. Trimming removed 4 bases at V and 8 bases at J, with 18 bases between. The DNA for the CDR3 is TGCAGCGTTGTTTATCAGGGTGGGATCGATGAGCAGTTCTTC. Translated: CSVVYQGGIDEQFF.

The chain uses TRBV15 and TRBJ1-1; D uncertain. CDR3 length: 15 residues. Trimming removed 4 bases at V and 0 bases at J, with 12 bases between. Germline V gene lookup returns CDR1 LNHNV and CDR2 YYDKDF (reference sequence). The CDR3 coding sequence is TGTGCCACCAGCACTCAAGGCGGAATGAACACTGAAGCTTTCTTT. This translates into CATSTQGGMNTEAFF. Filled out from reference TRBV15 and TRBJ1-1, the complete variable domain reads DAMVIQNPRYQVTQFGKPVTLSCSQTLNHNVMYWYQQKSSQAPKLLFHYYDKDFNNEADTPDNFQSRRPNTSFCFLDIRSPGLGDTAMYLCATSTQGGMNTEAFFGQGTRLTVV.

The CDR3 here is CASSWGGIIGNEQFF. CDR3 coding DNA: TGTGCCAGCAGCTGGGGCGGGATTATTGGTAATGAGCAGTTCTTC. The rearrangement links TRBV7-9 to TRBJ2-1; TRBD2 might be the D (6 bases). V lost 4 bases, J lost 7 bases, and 17 bases lay in between. CDR1 SEHNR and CDR2 FQNEAQ come from the germline V gene (reference sequence). The CDR3 spans 15 residues.